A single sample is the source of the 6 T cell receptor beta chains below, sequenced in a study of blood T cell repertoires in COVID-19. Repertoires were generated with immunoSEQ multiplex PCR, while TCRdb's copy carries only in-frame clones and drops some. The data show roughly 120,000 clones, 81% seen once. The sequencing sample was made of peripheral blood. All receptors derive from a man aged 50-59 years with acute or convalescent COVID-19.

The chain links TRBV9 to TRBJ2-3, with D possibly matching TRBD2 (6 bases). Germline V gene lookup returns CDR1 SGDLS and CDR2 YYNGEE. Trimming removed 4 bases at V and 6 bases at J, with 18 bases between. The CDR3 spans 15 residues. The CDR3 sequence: CASSPLLGGGDTQYF. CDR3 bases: TGTGCCAGCAGCCCACTTCTGGGTGGGGGGGATACGCAGTATTTT.

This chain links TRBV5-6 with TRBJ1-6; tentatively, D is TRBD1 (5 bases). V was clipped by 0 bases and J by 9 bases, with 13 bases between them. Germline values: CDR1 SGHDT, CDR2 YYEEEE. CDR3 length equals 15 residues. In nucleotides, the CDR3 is TGTGCCAGCAGCTTGGGGCAGGGTCAGCCTTCACCCCTCCACTTT. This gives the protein CASSLGQGQPSPLHF.

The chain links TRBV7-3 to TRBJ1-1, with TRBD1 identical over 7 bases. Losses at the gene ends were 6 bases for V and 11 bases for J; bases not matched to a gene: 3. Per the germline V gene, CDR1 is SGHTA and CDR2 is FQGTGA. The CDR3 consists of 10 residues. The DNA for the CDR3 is TGTGCCAGCAGAGAACAGGGGGCTTTCTTT. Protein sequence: CASREQGAFF.

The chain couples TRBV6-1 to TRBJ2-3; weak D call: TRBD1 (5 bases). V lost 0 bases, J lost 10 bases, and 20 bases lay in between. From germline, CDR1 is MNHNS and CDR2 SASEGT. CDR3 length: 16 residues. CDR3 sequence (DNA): TGTGCCAGCAGTGAAGCAGTGACACCGCCTAGGGGTTCGCAGTATTTT. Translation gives CASSEAVTPPRGSQYF.

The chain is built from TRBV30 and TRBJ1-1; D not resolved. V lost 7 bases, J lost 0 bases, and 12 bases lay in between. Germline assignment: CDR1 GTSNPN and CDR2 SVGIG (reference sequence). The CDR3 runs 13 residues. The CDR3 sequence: CASLTVLNTEAFF. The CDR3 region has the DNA TGTGCCTCGTTGACTGTACTGAACACTGAAGCTTTCTTT.

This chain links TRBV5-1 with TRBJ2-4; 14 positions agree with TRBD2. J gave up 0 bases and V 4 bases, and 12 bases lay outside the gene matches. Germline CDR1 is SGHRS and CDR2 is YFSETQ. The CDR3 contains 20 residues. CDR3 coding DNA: TGCGCCAGCAGCCAACTTCCGGGACTAGCGGGGGAGTTAGCCAAAAACATTCAGTACTTC. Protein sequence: CASSQLPGLAGELAKNIQYF.